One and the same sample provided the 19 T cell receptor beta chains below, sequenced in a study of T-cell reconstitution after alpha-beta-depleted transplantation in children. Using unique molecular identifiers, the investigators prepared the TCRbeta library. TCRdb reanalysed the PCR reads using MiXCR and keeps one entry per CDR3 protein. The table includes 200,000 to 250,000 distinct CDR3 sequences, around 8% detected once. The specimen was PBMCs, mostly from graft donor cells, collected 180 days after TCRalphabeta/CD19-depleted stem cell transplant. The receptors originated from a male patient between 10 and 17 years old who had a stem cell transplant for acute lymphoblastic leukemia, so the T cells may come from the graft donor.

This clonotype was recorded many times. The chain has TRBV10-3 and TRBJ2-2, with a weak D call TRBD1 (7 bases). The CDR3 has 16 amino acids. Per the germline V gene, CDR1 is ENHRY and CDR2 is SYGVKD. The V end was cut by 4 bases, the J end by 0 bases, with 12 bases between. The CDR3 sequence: CAISGGGGPNTGELFF. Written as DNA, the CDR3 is TGTGCCATCAGTGGAGGAGGGGGCCCGAACACCGGGGAGCTGTTTTTT.

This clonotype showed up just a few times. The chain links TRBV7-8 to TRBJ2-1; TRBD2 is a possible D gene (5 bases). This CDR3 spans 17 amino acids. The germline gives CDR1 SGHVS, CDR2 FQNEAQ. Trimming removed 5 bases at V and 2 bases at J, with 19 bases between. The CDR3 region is CASSLSLAFFAYNEQFF. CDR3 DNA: TGTGCCAGCAGCCTAAGTCTAGCCTTCTTTGCCTACAATGAGCAGTTCTTC.

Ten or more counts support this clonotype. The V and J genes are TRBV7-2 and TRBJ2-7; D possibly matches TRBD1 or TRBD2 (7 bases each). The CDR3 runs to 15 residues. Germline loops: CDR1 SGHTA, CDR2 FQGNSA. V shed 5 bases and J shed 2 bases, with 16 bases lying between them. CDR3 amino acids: CASSTHGGTAYEQYF. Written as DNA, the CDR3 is TGTGCCAGCAGCACCCACGGGGGGACAGCCTACGAGCAGTACTTC. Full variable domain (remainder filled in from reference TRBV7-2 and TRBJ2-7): GAGVSQSPSNKVTEKGKDVELRCDPISGHTALYWYRQSLGQGLEFLIYFQGNSAPDKSGLPSDRFSAERTGGSVSTLTIQRTQQEDSAVYLCASSTHGGTAYEQYFGPGTRLTVT.

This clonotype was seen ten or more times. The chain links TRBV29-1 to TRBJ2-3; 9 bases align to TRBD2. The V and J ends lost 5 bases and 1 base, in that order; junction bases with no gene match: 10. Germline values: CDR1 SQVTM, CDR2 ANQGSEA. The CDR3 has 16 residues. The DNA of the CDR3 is TGCAGCGTTTCGAGACTGGGACTAGCTGGCACAGATACGCAGTATTTT. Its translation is CSVSRLGLAGTDTQYF.

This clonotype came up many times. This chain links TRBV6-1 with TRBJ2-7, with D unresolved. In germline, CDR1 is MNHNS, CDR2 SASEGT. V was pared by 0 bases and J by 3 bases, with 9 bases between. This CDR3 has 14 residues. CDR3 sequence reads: CASSEALIGYEQYF. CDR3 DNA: TGTGCCAGCAGTGAAGCCCTCATTGGCTACGAGCAGTACTTC.

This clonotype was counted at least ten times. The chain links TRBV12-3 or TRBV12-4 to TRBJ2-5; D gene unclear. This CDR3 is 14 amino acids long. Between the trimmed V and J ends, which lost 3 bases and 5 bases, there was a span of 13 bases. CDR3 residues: CASSLDTVGETQYF. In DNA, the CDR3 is TGTGCCAGCAGTTTGGATACCGTAGGTGAGACCCAGTACTTC.

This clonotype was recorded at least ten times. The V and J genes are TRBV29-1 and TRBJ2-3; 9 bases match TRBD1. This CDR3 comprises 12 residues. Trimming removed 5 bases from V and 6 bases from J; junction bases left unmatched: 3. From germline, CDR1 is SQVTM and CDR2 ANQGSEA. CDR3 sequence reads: CSVHDRGDTQYF. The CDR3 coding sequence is TGCAGCGTTCATGACAGGGGGGATACGCAGTATTTT.

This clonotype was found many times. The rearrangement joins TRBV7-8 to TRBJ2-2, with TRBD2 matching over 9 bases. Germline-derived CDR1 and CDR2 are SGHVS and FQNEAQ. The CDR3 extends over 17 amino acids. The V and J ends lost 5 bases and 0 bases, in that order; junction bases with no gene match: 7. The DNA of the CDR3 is TGTGCCAGCAGCGTGACTAGCGGACCGACGAACACCGGGGAGCTGTTTTTT. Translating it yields CASSVTSGPTNTGELFF.

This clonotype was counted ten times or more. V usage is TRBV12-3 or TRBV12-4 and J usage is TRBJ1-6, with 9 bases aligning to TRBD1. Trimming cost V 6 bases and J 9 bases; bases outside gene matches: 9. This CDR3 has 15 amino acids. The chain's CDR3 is CASREQGAESSPLHF. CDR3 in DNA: TGTGCCAGCAGGGAACAGGGGGCGGAGAGTTCACCCCTCCACTTT.

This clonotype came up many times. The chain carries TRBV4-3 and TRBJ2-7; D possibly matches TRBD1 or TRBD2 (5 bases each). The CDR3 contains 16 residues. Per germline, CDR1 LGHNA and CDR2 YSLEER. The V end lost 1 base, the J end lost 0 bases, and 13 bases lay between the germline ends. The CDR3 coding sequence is TGCGCCAGCAGCCAAGTACCAGGGACGAGCTCCTACGAGCAGTACTTC. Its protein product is CASSQVPGTSSYEQYF.

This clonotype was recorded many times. The CDR3 nucleotides read TGTGCCAACTCGAAGGGGACAGCCACCTACGAGCAGTACTTC. It is translated as CANSKGTATYEQYF. V gene TRBV28 combines with J gene TRBJ2-7; 7 bases agree with TRBD1. CDR1 and CDR2 from the germline V gene are MDHEN and SYDVKM. CDR3 length equals 14 residues. V lost 10 bases, J lost 2 bases, and 11 bases stayed unmatched.

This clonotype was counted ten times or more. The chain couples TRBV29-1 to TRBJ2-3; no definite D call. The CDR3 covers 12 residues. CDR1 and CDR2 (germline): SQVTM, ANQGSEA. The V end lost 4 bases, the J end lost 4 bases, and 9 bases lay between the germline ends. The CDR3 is CSVGFPPDTQYF. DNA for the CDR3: TGCAGCGTTGGGTTCCCCCCAGATACGCAGTATTTT.

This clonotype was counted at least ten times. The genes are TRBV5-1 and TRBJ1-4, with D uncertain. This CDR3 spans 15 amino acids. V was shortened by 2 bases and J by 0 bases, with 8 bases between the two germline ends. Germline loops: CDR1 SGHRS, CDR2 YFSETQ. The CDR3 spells CASSFGRSTNEKLFF. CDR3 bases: TGCGCCAGCAGCTTTGGACGGTCAACTAATGAAAAACTGTTTTTT.

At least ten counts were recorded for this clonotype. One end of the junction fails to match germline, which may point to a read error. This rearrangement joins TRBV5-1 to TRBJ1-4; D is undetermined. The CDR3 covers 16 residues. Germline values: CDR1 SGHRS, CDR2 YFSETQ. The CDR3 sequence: CASSLASRTPKEKLFF. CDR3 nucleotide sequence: TGCGCCAGCAGCTTGGCTAGCCGAACCCCTAAGGAAAAACTGTTTTTT.

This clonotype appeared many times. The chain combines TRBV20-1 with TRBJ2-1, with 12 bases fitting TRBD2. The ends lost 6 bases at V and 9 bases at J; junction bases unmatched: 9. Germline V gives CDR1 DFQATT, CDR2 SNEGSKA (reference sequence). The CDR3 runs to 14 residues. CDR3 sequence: CSASSGRAFGEQFF. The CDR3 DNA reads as TGCAGTGCCTCTAGCGGGAGGGCCTTCGGTGAGCAGTTCTTC.

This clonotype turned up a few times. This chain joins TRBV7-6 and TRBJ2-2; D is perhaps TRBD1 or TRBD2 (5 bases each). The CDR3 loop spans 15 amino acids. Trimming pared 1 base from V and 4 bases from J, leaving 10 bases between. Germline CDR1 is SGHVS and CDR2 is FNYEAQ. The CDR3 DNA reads TGTGCCAGCAGCTTAGGAGCCGGGACCACCGGGGAGCTGTTTTTT. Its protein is CASSLGAGTTGELFF.

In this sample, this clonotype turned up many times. CDR3 in DNA: TGTGCCAGCTCACCACCGATCGAGACCCAGTACTTC. Translated: CASSPPIETQYF. This rearrangement joins TRBV18 to TRBJ2-5; no reliable D call. V lost 0 bases to trimming and J lost 5 bases, with 4 bases between them. There are 12 residues in the CDR3. Germline assignment: CDR1 KGHSH and CDR2 LQKENI. The variable domain in full, with the rest retrieved from reference TRBV18 and TRBJ2-5, is NAGVMQNPRHLVRRRGQEARLRCSPMKGHSHVYWYRQLPEEGLKFMVYLQKENIIDESGMPKERFSAEFPKEGPSILRIQQVVRGDSAAYFCASSPPIETQYFGPGTRLLVL.

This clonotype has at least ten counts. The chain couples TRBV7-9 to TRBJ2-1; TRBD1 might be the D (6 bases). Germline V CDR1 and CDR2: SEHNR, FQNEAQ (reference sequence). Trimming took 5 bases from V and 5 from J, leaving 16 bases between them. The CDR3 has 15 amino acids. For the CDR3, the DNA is TGTGCCAGCAGCCGGCGGATAGCAGGGGACAATGAGCAGTTCTTC. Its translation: CASSRRIAGDNEQFF.

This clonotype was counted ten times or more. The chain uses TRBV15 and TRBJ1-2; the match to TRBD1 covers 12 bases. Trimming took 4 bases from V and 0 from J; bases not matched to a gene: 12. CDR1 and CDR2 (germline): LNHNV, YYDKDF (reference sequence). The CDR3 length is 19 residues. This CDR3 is CATSITFGDRGQSNYGYTF. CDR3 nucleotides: TGTGCCACCAGCATAACCTTTGGGGACAGGGGGCAATCTAACTATGGCTACACCTTC.